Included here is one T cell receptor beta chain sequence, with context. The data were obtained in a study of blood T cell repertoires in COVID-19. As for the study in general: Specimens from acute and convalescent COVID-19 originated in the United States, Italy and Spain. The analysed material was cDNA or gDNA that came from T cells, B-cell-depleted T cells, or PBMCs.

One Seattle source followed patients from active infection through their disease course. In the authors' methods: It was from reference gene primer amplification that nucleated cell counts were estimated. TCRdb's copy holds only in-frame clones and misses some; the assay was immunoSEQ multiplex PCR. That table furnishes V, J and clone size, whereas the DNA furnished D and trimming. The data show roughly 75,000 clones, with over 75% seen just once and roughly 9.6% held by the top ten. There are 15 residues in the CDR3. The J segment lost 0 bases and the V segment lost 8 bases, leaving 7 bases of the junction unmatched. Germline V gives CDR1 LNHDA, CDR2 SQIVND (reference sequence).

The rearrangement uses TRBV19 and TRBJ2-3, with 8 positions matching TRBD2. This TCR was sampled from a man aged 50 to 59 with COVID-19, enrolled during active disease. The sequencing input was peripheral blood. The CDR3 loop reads CASSSGSASTDTQYF. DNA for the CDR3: TGTGCCAGTTCCAGCGGGAGTGCTAGCACAGATACGCAGTATTTT.